The T cell receptor (beta chain) described here comes from a study of blood T cell repertoires in COVID-19. This clone showed up just once. Data came from immunoSEQ multiplex PCR; TCRdb stores just in-frame clones and leaves some out. The sample contains some 240,000 clones, approximately 78% of which appear only once. The junction had 1 base not matched to a gene; V was cut back by 6 bases and J by 4 bases. The CDR3 consists of 13 residues. Germline V gene data show CDR1 as KGHSH and CDR2 as LQKENI. The V call is TRBV18, the J call TRBJ2-3, with TRBD2 identical over 10 bases. Sequencing input: peripheral blood. The sequence derives from a woman in her fifties or sixties with active or convalescent COVID-19. The CDR3 reads CASSSGGPDTQYF. As DNA, the CDR3 is TGTGCCAGCTCTAGCGGGGGGCCAGATACGCAGTATTTT.